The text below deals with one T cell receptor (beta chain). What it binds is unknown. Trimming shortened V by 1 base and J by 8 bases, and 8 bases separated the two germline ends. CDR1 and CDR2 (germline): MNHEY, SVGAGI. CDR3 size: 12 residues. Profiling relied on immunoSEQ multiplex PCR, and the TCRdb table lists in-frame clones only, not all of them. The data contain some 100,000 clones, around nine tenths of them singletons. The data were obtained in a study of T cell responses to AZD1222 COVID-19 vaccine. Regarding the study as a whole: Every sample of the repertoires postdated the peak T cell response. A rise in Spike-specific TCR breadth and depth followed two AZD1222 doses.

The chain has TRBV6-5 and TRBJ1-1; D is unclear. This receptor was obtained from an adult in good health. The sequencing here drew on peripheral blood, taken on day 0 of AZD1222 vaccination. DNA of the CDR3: TGTGCCAGCAGTTACTTCCGGGGAGAAGCTTTCTTT. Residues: CASSYFRGEAFF.